This TCR beta chain was identified during a study of cytomegalovirus exposure and HLA in healthy donors. Study-wide background: Inside one of the first data releases sat around 85 million unique TCRs taken from HLA-typed donors.

This clone was seen a handful of times. Antigen: not known. Findings and caveats of the study: Of the V segments, some could not be distinguished, including TRBV6-2 and TRBV6-3, and were excluded.

The PCR employed 60 Vbeta primers together with 13 Jbeta primers. Produced via immunoSEQ multiplex PCR; TCRdb's table is partial and in-frame only. The data hold around 140,000 clones, with roughly four fifths observed a single time. V was clipped by 4 bases and J by 0 bases, with 4 bases between them. The CDR3 consists of 13 residues. Germline V CDR1 and CDR2: LGHNA, YSLEER. The receptor's source is a woman aged 55 to 70 in good health and CMV-seropositive. The chain combines TRBV4-3 with TRBJ1-3; no reliable D call. The sample comprised PBMCs. The DNA for the CDR3 is TGCGCCAGCAGCCCCCTCTCTGGAAACACCATATATTTT. As protein: CASSPLSGNTIYF.